This TCR beta chain was identified during a study of blood T cell repertoires in COVID-19. Study information: Spain, Italy and the United States supplied samples that represented acute and convalescent COVID-19. PBMCs, B-cell-depleted T cells, or T cells provided the cDNA or gDNA that made up the material.

This CDR3 has 16 amino acids. Looked up from germline, CDR1 is LNHDA and CDR2 is SQIVND (reference sequence). V lost 4 bases and J lost 0; bases outside the gene matches: 3. Using immunoSEQ multiplex PCR, the repertoire was profiled, and TCRdb retains in-frame clones only, with some absent. The sample includes 68,000 or so clones, roughly 88% of them seen just once. The V and J genes are TRBV19 and TRBJ2-1; 10 nucleotides match TRBD2. Material: peripheral blood. The clonotype was recovered from a man aged 70 or older with active or convalescent COVID-19. DNA for the CDR3: TGTGCCAGTAGTAGAGAGCGGGGGGGCTCCTACAATGAGCAGTTCTTC. This encodes CASSRERGGSYNEQFF.